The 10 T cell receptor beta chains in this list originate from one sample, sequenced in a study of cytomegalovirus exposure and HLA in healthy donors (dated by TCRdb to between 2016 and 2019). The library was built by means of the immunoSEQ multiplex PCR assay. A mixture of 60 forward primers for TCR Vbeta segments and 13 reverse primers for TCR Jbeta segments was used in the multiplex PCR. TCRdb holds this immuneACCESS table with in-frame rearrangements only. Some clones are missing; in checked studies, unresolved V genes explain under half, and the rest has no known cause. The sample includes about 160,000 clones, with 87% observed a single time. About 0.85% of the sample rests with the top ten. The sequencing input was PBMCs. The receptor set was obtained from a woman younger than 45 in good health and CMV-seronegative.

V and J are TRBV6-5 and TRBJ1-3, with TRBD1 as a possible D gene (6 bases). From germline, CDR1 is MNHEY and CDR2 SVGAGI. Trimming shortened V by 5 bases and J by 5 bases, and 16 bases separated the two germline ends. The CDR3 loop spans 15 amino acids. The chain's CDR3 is CASSPLGRGRNTIYF. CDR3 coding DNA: TGTGCCAGCAGTCCACTGGGCAGGGGAAGAAACACCATATATTTT.

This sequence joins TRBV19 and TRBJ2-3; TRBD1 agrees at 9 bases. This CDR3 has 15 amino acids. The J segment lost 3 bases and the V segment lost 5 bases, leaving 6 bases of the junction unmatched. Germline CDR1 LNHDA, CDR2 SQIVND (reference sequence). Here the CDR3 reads CASSPLDRGTDTQYF. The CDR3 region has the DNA TGTGCCAGTAGTCCTTTAGACAGGGGGACAGATACGCAGTATTTT.

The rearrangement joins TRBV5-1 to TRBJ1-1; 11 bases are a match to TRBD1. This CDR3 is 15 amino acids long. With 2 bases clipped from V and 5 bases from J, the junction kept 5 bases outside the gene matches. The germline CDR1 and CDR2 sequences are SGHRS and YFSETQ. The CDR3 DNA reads TGCGCCAGCAGCTTAGGACAGGGGGCGGGGACTGAAGCTTTCTTT. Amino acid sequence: CASSLGQGAGTEAFF.

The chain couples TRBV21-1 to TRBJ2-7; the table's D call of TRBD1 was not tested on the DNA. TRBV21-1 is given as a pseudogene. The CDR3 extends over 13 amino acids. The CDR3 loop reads CASSTRDSYEQYF. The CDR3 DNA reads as TGTGCCAGCAGCACGAGGGACAGCTACGAGCAGTACTTC.

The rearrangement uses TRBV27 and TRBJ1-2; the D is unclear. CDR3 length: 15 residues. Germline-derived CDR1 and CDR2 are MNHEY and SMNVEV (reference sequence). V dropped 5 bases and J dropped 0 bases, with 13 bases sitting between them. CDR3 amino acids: CASSPAAAANYGYTF. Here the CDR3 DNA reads TGTGCCAGCAGTCCTGCGGCAGCGGCTAACTATGGCTACACCTTC.

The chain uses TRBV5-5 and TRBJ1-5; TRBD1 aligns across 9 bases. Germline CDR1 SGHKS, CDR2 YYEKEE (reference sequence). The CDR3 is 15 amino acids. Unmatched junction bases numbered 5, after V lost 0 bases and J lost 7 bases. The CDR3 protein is CASSLGGQGGQPQHF. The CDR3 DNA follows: TGTGCCAGCAGCTTGGGGGGACAGGGTGGGCAGCCCCAGCATTTT.

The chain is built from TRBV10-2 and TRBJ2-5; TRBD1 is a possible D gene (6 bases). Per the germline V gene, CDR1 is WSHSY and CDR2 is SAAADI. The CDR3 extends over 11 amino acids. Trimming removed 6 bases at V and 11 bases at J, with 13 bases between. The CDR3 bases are TGCGCCAGCAGAGTACAGGGACCGCAGTACTTC. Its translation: CASRVQGPQYF.

This CDR3 is CASSQVRRGDGYTF. The DNA of the CDR3 is TGCGCCAGCAGCCAAGTAAGGCGGGGAGATGGCTACACCTTC. The chain carries TRBV4-1 and TRBJ1-2; D is ambiguous. V was shortened by 1 base and J by 6 bases, with 12 bases between the two germline ends. CDR1 and CDR2 (germline): MGHRA, YSYEKL. The CDR3 has 14 amino acids.

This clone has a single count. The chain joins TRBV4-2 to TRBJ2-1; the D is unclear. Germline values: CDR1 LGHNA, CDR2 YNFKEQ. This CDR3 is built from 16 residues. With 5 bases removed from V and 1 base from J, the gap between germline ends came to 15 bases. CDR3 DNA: TGTGCCAGCAGCGAACGAACAGTCGTATCCTACAATGAGCAGTTCTTC. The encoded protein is CASSERTVVSYNEQFF.

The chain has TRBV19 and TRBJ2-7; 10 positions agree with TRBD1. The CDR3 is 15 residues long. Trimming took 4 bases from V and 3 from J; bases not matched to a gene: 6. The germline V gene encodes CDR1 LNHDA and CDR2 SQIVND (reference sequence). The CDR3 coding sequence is TGTGCCAGTAGTACCCCCCGGGACAGGGGCTACGAGCAGTACTTC. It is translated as CASSTPRDRGYEQYF.